This T cell receptor beta chain derives from a study of monozygotic twins with inflammatory bowel disease. Whole-study findings and limits: Among the T cells, different subtypes could not be distinguished. Whereas healthy co-twins had higher TCRbeta diversity (inverse Simpson), IBD patients had lower diversity.

Each donor gave 2 to 2.5 ml of peripheral blood. Unfractionated whole blood yielded total RNA, and T cells were not sorted. Of note for this clonotype: Antigen: not known.

The CDR3 is made up of 16 amino acids. Germline values: CDR1 SGHRS, CDR2 YFSETQ. TCRdb re-called the 5' RACE reads; one entry per CDR3 protein, DNA not given. The table gives a few hundred thousand distinct CDR3 sequences; the top ten clones make up roughly 1.5% of it. The TCR originated in a human donor with ulcerative colitis or Crohn's disease, or a healthy co-twin of an affected twin (not recorded which). Material for sequencing was blood. The chain is built from TRBV5-1 and TRBJ2-1; TCRdb's D call of TRBD2 is untestable without DNA. CDR3 sequence: CASSLELLVKGNEQFF.